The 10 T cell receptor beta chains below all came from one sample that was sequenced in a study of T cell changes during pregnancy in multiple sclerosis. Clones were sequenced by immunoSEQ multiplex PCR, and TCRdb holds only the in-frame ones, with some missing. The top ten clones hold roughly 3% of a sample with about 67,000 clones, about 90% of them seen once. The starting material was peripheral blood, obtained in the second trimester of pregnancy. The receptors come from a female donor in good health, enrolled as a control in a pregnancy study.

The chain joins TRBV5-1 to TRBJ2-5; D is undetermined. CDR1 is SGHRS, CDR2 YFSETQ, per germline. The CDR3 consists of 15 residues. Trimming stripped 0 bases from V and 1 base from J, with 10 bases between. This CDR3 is CASSLDSPSQETQYF. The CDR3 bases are TGCGCCAGCAGCTTGGATTCTCCCAGCCAAGAGACCCAGTACTTC.

CDR3 DNA sequence: TGTGCCAGCAGCCGGGGGGGACCCGGGTTCTACAATGAGCAGTTCTTC. It codes for CASSRGGPGFYNEQFF. The chain links TRBV14 to TRBJ2-1; 7 bases agree with TRBD2. Germline CDR1 and CDR2: SGHDN and FVKESK. The CDR3 consists of 16 residues. The J segment lost 3 bases and the V segment lost 4 bases, leaving 9 bases of the junction unmatched.

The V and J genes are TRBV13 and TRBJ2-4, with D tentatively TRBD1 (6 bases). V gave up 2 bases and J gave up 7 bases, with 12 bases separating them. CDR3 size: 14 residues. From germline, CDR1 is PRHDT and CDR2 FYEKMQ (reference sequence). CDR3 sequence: CASSLRGTLNIQYF. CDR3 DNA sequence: TGTGCCAGCAGCTTAAGGGGGACCCTGAACATTCAGTACTTC.

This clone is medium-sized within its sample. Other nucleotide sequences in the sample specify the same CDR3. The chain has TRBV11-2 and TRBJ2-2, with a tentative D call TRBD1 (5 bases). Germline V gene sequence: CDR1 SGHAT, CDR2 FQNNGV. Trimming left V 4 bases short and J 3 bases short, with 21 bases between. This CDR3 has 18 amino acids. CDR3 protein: CASSWPRTGRTDTGELFF. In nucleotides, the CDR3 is TGTGCCAGCAGCTGGCCCCGAACAGGCCGCACGGACACCGGGGAGCTGTTTTTT.

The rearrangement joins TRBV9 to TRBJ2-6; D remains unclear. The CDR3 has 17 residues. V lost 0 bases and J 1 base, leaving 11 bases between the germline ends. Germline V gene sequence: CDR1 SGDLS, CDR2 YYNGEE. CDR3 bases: TGTGCCAGCAGCGTAGTGGCAGGCCCTTCTGGGGCCAACGTCCTGACTTTC. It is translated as CASSVVAGPSGANVLTF.

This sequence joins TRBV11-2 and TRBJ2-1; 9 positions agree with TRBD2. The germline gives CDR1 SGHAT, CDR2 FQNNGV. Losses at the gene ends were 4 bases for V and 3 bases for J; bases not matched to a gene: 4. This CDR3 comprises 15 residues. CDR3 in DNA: TGTGCCAGCAGCTCGCTAGCGGGACTCTACAATGAGCAGTTCTTC. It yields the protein CASSSLAGLYNEQFF.

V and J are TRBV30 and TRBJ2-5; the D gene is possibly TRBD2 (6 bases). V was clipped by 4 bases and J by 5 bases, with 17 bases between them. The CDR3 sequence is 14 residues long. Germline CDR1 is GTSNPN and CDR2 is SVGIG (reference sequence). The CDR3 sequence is CAWKQPGGPETQYF. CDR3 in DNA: TGTGCCTGGAAACAACCCGGGGGTCCTGAGACCCAGTACTTC.

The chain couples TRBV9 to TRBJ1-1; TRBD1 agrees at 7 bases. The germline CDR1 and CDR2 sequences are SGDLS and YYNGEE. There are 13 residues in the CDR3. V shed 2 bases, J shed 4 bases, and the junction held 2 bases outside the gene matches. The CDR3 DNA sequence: TGTGCCAGCAGCGTGTCAGGGGGCACTGAAGCTTTCTTT. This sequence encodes CASSVSGGTEAFF.

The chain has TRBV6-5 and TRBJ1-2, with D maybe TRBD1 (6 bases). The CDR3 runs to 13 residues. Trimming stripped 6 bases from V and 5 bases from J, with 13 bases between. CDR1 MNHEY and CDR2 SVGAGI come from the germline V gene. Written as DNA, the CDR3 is TGTGCCAGCAGCACCGGGACACAATATGGCTACACCTTC. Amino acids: CASSTGTQYGYTF.

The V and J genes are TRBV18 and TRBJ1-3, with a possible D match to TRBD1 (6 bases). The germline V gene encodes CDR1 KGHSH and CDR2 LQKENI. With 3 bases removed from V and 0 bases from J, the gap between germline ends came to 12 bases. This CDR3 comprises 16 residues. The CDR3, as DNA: TGTGCCAGCTCACCTGCCAGGGGACCCTCTGGAAACACCATATATTTT. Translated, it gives CASSPARGPSGNTIYF. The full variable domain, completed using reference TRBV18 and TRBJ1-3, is NAGVMQNPRHLVRRRGQEARLRCSPMKGHSHVYWYRQLPEEGLKFMVYLQKENIIDESGMPKERFSAEFPKEGPSILRIQQVVRGDSAAYFCASSPARGPSGNTIYFGEGSWLTVV.